The rows below give T cell receptor beta chains drawn from one sample of a study of lymphopenia after photon versus proton radiotherapy. Sequenced by immunoSEQ multiplex PCR; TCRdb stores in-frame clones only, minus some. The sample has about 160,000 clones; approximately 91% are singletons. Sequencing used peripheral blood, obtained from a patient treated with photon-based radiotherapy. The receptors were gathered from a man aged 45 to 65 with gastric cancer. Both conserved end residues are part of each CDR3. A D gene is named only where the DNA matches it firmly. A row's size may be missing; if present it is once, few, many or a size class.

size	V	J	D	DNA	CDR3
.	TRBV27	TRBJ2-7	TRBD2	TGTGCCAGCAGTTCTCTAATAGCGGGAGGGTTCCGGGCCTCCTACGAGCAGTACTTC	CASSSLIAGGFRASYEQYF
.	TRBV16	TRBJ2-1	TRBD2	TGTGCCAGCAGCCAATTAACTAGCGGCTCCTACAATGAGCAGTTCTTC	CASSQLTSGSYNEQFF
.	TRBV27	TRBJ2-3	.	TGTGCCAGCAGTTCGCCCCCCACAGATACGCAGTATTTT	CASSSPPTDTQYF
.	TRBV7-9	TRBJ2-1	TRBD2	TGTGCCAGCAGCTTGCTAGCGGGAGACAATGAGCAGTTCTTC	CASSLLAGDNEQFF
.	TRBV18	TRBJ1-4	.	TGTGCCAGCTCCCACGGGGAGACTAATGAAAAACTGTTTTTT	CASSHGETNEKLFF
.	TRBV2	TRBJ2-5	.	TGTGCCAGCAGGCCCACAGGGTTCCCGTGGCAAGAGACCCAGTACTTC	CASRPTGFPWQETQYF
.	TRBV9	TRBJ2-5	TRBD2	TGTGCCAGCAGCCTAGGGACTAGCGGGGCCCAAGAGACCCAGTACTTC	CASSLGTSGAQETQYF
.	TRBV19	TRBJ2-5	.	TGTGCCAGTAGTATAGGGTTGCGGTTGAGGGAGACCCAGTACTTC	CASSIGLRLRETQYF
.	TRBV4-3	TRBJ2-7	TRBD2	TGCGCCAGCAGCCCGGGGGCGGGAGGAGGATACGAGCAGTACTTC	CASSPGAGGGYEQYF
.	TRBV10-3	TRBJ1-5	TRBD1	TGTGCCATCAGTGATTCCGACAGGGGCGGTCAGCCCCAGCATTTT	CAISDSDRGGQPQHF
.	TRBV11-2	TRBJ2-2	TRBD2	TGTGCCAGCAACCTTCTAGCGGGAGGTCGGACCGGGGAGCTGTTTTTT	CASNLLAGGRTGELFF
.	TRBV4-1	TRBJ2-7	TRBD2	TGCGCCAGCAGCCAAGATTTCACTAGCGGGACCGGTAGGTACGAGCAGTACTTC	CASSQDFTSGTGRYEQYF
once	TRBV29-1	TRBJ2-5	.	TGCAGCGGAGGGGACCGCCAAGAGACCCAGTACTTC	CSGGDRQETQYF
.	TRBV28	TRBJ1-5	TRBD1	TGTGCCAGCAGTTCCTCCGGGACAGGGGCTTCCAATCAGCCCCAGCATTTT	CASSSSGTGASNQPQHF
.	TRBV15	TRBJ1-2	.	TGTGCCACCAGTTTCAGTTTAGGAGAAGTCAGGGGCAACTATGGCTACACCTTC	CATSFSLGEVRGNYGYTF
.	TRBV6-5	TRBJ2-3	.	TGTGCCAGCAGTTACAAGGAGGCCACAGATACGCAGTATTTT	CASSYKEATDTQYF
.	TRBV6-5	TRBJ1-4	.	TGTGCCAGCAGTGCGGGTGGTTTGGCTAATGAAAAACTGTTTTTT	CASSAGGLANEKLFF
.	TRBV18	TRBJ2-5	.	TGTGCCAGCTCACCGGAAGAGACCCAGTACTTC	CASSPEETQYF
.	TRBV19	TRBJ1-3	.	TGTGCCAGTTCGACTTCTGGAAACACCATATATTTT	CASSTSGNTIYF
.	TRBV18	TRBJ1-1	TRBD1	TGTGCCAGCTCACCCGACAGGGGAAACACTGAAGCTTTCTTT	CASSPDRGNTEAFF
.	TRBV30	TRBJ2-7	.	TGTGCCTGGAGTGTACCCGGGTACCCCTACGAGCAGTACTTC	CAWSVPGYPYEQYF
.	TRBV20-1	TRBJ2-1	.	TGCAGTGCTTCCTCGGGGGTCTTC	CSASSGVF
once	TRBV28	TRBJ1-1	TRBD1	TGTGCCAGCAGTTTACTACAGGGGGCGAAGGGACGCACTGAAGCTTTCTTT	CASSLLQGAKGRTEAFF
.	TRBV27	TRBJ1-6	.	TGTGCCAGCAGCCGGGGACACCAGACACCCCTCCACTTT	CASSRGHQTPLHF
.	TRBV5-1	TRBJ1-2	.	TGCGCCAGCAGCAGGGAGGCGACGGCGGGCGGCTACACCTTC	CASSREATAGGYTF
.	TRBV6-1	TRBJ2-1	TRBD1	TGTGCCAGCAGTGCATCGGCGACAGGGAGAAATGAGCAGTTCTTC	CASSASATGRNEQFF
.	TRBV2	TRBJ2-5	.	TGTGCCAGCAGTGAAGCGCTTCGTGGAGGAAGGGGGGAGACCCAGTACTTC	CASSEALRGGRGETQYF
.	TRBV19	TRBJ2-7	.	TGTGCCAGTAGTATGCAGCGGACCCCCGGTTACGAGCAGTACTTC	CASSMQRTPGYEQYF
.	TRBV27	TRBJ2-4	.	TGTGCCAGCAGCCTTAGGGGCCTATCCAAAAACATTCAGTACTTC	CASSLRGLSKNIQYF
.	TRBV27	TRBJ2-3	TRBD2	TGTGCCAGCAGTCCCACAGCGGGAGGGCCGGTAGATACGCAGTATTTT	CASSPTAGGPVDTQYF
.	TRBV28	TRBJ1-1	.	TGTGCCAGCAGTCCCCCCGGGGCTGGGGGAACTGAAGCTTTCTTT	CASSPPGAGGTEAFF
.	TRBV5-8	TRBJ1-2	.	TGTGCCAGCAGCTCCCCCTCGGGACGGGGCTATGGCTACACCTTC	CASSSPSGRGYGYTF
.	TRBV5-6	TRBJ2-2	TRBD2	TGTGCCAGCAGCTTGTCGACGACTAGCGTTACCGGGGAGCTGTTTTTT	CASSLSTTSVTGELFF
.	TRBV5-1	TRBJ2-5	.	TGCGCCAGCAGCTCGGGACGGTCAGCAGAGACCCAGTACTTC	CASSSGRSAETQYF
few	TRBV2	TRBJ1-5	TRBD1	TGTGCCAGCAGCCGACAGGGGCAGCAGCCCCAGCATTTT	CASSRQGQQPQHF
once	TRBV19	TRBJ2-1	.	TGTGCCAGTAGACCCGCCAGCCTTCCCTACAATGAGCAGTTCTTC	CASRPASLPYNEQFF
.	TRBV20-1	TRBJ2-3	.	TGCAGTGCTGGGACAGATACGCAGTATTTT	CSAGTDTQYF
.	TRBV19	TRBJ1-2	TRBD1	TGTGCCAGTAGTATCGACAGGGGCCGGGGCTATGGCTACACCTTC	CASSIDRGRGYGYTF
once	TRBV30	TRBJ2-4	TRBD2	TGTGCCTGGAGTGTACGGCGGGAGGGCCAAATAGCCAAAAACATTCAGTACTTC	CAWSVRREGQIAKNIQYF
.	TRBV7-2	TRBJ2-6	TRBD2	TGTGCCAGCAGCTTAAAGGGAGGGTCTGGGGCCAACGTCCTGACTTTC	CASSLKGGSGANVLTF
.	TRBV9	TRBJ2-3	TRBD2	TGTGCCAGCAGCTTCAGCGGGAGCCCAGATACGCAGTATTTT	CASSFSGSPDTQYF
.	TRBV7-2	TRBJ1-1	TRBD1	TGTGCCAGCAGCTTAGGTTCGACAGGGGGCACTGAAGCTTTCTTT	CASSLGSTGGTEAFF
.	TRBV5-6	TRBJ2-2	TRBD2	TGTGCCAGCAGCCCGGGACTAGCGGGAGTATACACCGGGGAGCTGTTTTTT	CASSPGLAGVYTGELFF
.	TRBV28	TRBJ2-2	.	TGTGCCAGCAGTTTAGTAACGCCAACAGGATTCGGGGAGCTGTTTTTT	CASSLVTPTGFGELFF
.	TRBV5-6	TRBJ2-2	.	TGTGCCAGCACCCGGACAGACGCGAACACCGGGGAGCTGTTTTTT	CASTRTDANTGELFF
few	TRBV4-2	TRBJ1-2	.	TGTGCCAGCAGCCAAGTCGGGACAAGCTATGGCTACACCTTC	CASSQVGTSYGYTF
.	TRBV18	TRBJ2-1	.	TGTGCCAGCTCACCGCAACAGCTTAGTTCCTACAATGAGCAGTTCTTC	CASSPQQLSSYNEQFF
.	TRBV6-6	TRBJ2-7	TRBD1	TGTGCCAGCAGGTCCGGGACAGGGTACTCCGAGCAGTACTTC	CASRSGTGYSEQYF
.	TRBV6-4	TRBJ2-3	TRBD2	TGTGCCAGCAGTGAAGGTAGCGGGAGGGGGACGCAGTATTTT	CASSEGSGRGTQYF
.	TRBV7-2	TRBJ2-5	.	TGTGCCAGCAGCCGAGGCCAGGGGGAGACCCAGTACTTC	CASSRGQGETQYF
.	TRBV7-9	TRBJ2-2	TRBD2	TGTGCCAGCAGCGGGCTAGCGGCCGGGGAGCTGTTTTTT	CASSGLAAGELFF
.	TRBV5-1	TRBJ2-5	TRBD1	TGCGCCAGCAGCTTGGAGGGGGCTTTGGGAGAGACCCAGTACTTC	CASSLEGALGETQYF
.	TRBV5-4	TRBJ2-5	.	TGTGCCAGCAGCTACTCGGGACGTCGGGAGACCCAGTACTTC	CASSYSGRRETQYF
once	TRBV6-1	TRBJ1-1	TRBD1	TGTGCCAGCAGTGAAGGGACGACAGGGGGATTCACTGAAGCTTTCTTT	CASSEGTTGGFTEAFF
.	TRBV28	TRBJ2-3	TRBD2	TGTGCCAGCAGACCATCTAGCGGGGGAGGCACAGATACGCAGTATTTT	CASRPSSGGGTDTQYF
.	TRBV19	TRBJ2-7	.	TGTGCCAGTAGTCCCAAGGGAGTGGGGTACGAGCAGTACTTC	CASSPKGVGYEQYF
.	TRBV2	TRBJ2-7	TRBD1	TGTGCCAGCACCCCCGTGGGGCAGGGGGCCGAGCAGTACTTC	CASTPVGQGAEQYF